A single sample is the source of the 3 T cell receptor beta chains below, sequenced in a study of shared clonotypes between healthy human individuals. Assay: immunoSEQ multiplex PCR; the TCRdb copy retains only in-frame clones and omits some. The sample contains about 1,800,000 clones, less than 95% of which appear only once. Naive-designated CD8 cells lacked CD45RO, were positively enriched for CCR7, and omitted terminally differentiated effector memory CD45RA+ cells. Material: naive CD8+ T cells sorted from blood. The source is a man in his late teens or twenties in good health.

The chain recombines TRBV5-1 with TRBJ2-1; 11 nucleotides match TRBD2. CDR3 length: 17 amino acids. Germline V gives CDR1 SGHRS, CDR2 YFSETQ. J was trimmed by 5 bases and V by 0 bases; bases with no gene match: 7. The CDR3 sequence is CASSLVSSGGPHNEQFF. CDR3 nucleotide sequence: TGCGCCAGCAGCTTGGTATCTAGCGGGGGGCCCCACAATGAGCAGTTCTTC.

The chain recombines TRBV4-1 with TRBJ2-7, with 11 bases identical to TRBD2. This CDR3 is 17 amino acids long. Losses at the gene ends were 1 base for V and 0 bases for J; bases not matched to a gene: 5. Germline-derived CDR1 and CDR2 are MGHRA and YSYEKL. Here the CDR3 DNA reads TGCGCCAGCAGCCAAGCACTAGCGGGGGAGAGCTCCTACGAGCAGTACTTC. Residues: CASSQALAGESSYEQYF.

The gene calls are TRBV15 and TRBJ2-7, with TRBD1 identical over 9 bases. The CDR3 covers 15 residues. Germline assignment: CDR1 LNHNV and CDR2 YYDKDF (reference sequence). The V and J ends lost 0 bases and 5 bases, in that order; junction bases with no gene match: 5. The CDR3, as DNA: TGTGCCACCAGCAGAGATCTCGGGACAGGGCACGAGCAGTACTTC. Translated, it gives CATSRDLGTGHEQYF.